One sample yielded the 15 T cell receptor beta chains listed below, sequenced in a study of shared clonotypes between healthy human individuals. Sequencing was performed with immunoSEQ multiplex PCR; in TCRdb, only in-frame clones are kept and a portion is missing. The sample holds about 1 million clones, about 80% seen once. The sample was memory CD4+ T cells sorted from blood. Noted subset: CD45RA-negative fraction. All receptors come from a man younger than 35 in good health.

CDR3 region: CASSLLQGDTEAFF. The CDR3 DNA reads as TGTGCCAGCAGCTTACTACAGGGAGACACTGAAGCTTTCTTT. V and J are TRBV7-9 and TRBJ1-1, with a possible D match to TRBD1 (6 bases). Germline loops: CDR1 SEHNR, CDR2 FQNEAQ (reference sequence). CDR3 length equals 14 residues. V lost 2 bases and J lost 3, with 10 bases in between.

The chain employs TRBV7-2 and TRBJ2-1; D is unclear. Trimming removed 7 bases from V and 1 base from J, with 8 bases in between. The length of the CDR3 is 13 residues. The germline gives CDR1 SGHTA, CDR2 FQGNSA. CDR3 sequence: CASTPGSYNEQFF. The CDR3 nucleotides read TGTGCCAGCACGCCGGGTTCCTACAATGAGCAGTTCTTC.

About this clone: This same CDR3 is encoded by further DNA sequences in the sample. The CDR3 DNA sequence: TGTGCCAGCAGCCTCAACACCGGGGAGCTGTTTTTT. Amino acids: CASSLNTGELFF. J is TRBJ2-2 and V is TRBV9; no firm D call. The germline V and J ends were trimmed by 4 bases and 2 bases, with 3 bases remaining between them. The CDR3 spans 12 residues. CDR1 and CDR2 (germline): SGDLS, YYNGEE.

The chain employs TRBV15 and TRBJ1-5; D remains unclear. Germline CDR1 LNHNV, CDR2 YYDKDF (reference sequence). The CDR3 sequence is 15 residues long. V was cut by 0 bases and J by 6 bases, with 12 bases left in between. The CDR3 DNA reads TGTGCCACCAGCAGAGATCTTGGGGATGGTCAGCCCCAGCATTTT. It is translated as CATSRDLGDGQPQHF. The variable domain in full, completed from reference TRBV15 and TRBJ1-5, reads DAMVIQNPRYQVTQFGKPVTLSCSQTLNHNVMYWYQQKSSQAPKLLFHYYDKDFNNEADTPDNFQSRRPNTSFCFLDIRSPGLGDTAMYLCATSRDLGDGQPQHFGDGTRLSIL.

The sample holds many counts of this clone. V is TRBV19 and J is TRBJ2-3, with a tentative D call TRBD2 (7 bases). The germline V gene has CDR1 LNHDA and CDR2 SQIVND (reference sequence). The CDR3 length is 11 residues. V lost 10 bases and J lost 8, with 13 bases in between. The DNA of the CDR3 is TGTGCCACAGAGAGGGGGGGTACGCAGTATTTT. It encodes CATERGGTQYF.

The V and J genes are TRBV28 and TRBJ1-3, with D tentatively TRBD1 (5 bases). Germline V gene data show CDR1 as MDHEN and CDR2 as SYDVKM. V was shortened by 6 bases and J by 2 bases, with 17 bases between the two germline ends. The CDR3 consists of 16 residues. The CDR3, as DNA: TGTGCCAGCAGATCCCGAGGGGCAGGGACTGGAAACACCATATATTTT. This gives the protein CASRSRGAGTGNTIYF.

This chain connects TRBV9 to TRBJ2-3; 8 bases match TRBD2. Germline CDR1 and CDR2: SGDLS and YYNGEE. This CDR3 contains 15 residues. Germline trimming cut 1 base from V and 6 bases from J; bases unmatched to any gene: 7. In nucleotides, the CDR3 is TGTGCCAGCAGCGTAAGTCTAGCGGGCTCGGATACGCAGTATTTT. Translation: CASSVSLAGSDTQYF.

About this clone itself: This may stem from a read error, because a much larger clone lies one nucleotide away. V usage is TRBV6-6 and J usage is TRBJ1-4, with 10 bases that match TRBD1. Germline V lookup: CDR1 MNHNY, CDR2 SVGAGI (reference sequence). The CDR3 spans 14 residues. V gave up 5 bases and J gave up 7 bases; unmatched junction bases: 4. The CDR3 DNA reads TGTGCCAGCAGTGGACAGGGGGGCTTTGAAAAACTGTTTTTT. Its protein is CASSGQGGFEKLFF.

The J gene is TRBJ1-1, the V gene TRBV6-1; 7 nucleotides agree with TRBD1. Germline CDR1 MNHNS, CDR2 SASEGT. The length of the CDR3 is 14 residues. Germline trimming cut 7 bases from V and 0 bases from J; bases unmatched to any gene: 5. CDR3 in DNA: TGTGCCAGCAATCATCAGGGGGTGAACACTGAAGCTTTCTTT. It yields the protein CASNHQGVNTEAFF.

This clone was counted a few times. The sample carries other DNA sequences with the same CDR3. The V call is TRBV27, the J call TRBJ2-6, with no clear D. V lost 5 bases, J lost 0 bases, and 14 bases lay in between. The CDR3 has 17 amino acids. Germline-derived CDR1 and CDR2 are MNHEY and SMNVEV (reference sequence). CDR3 nucleotides: TGTGCCAGCAGTCCCCGTGGCAGAAACTCTGGGGCCAACGTCCTGACTTTC. Its translation is CASSPRGRNSGANVLTF. Filled out from reference TRBV27 and TRBJ2-6, the complete variable domain reads EAQVTQNPRYLITVTGKKLTVTCSQNMNHEYMSWYRQDPGLGLRQIYYSMNVEVTDKGDVPEGYKVSRKEKRNFPLILESPSPNQTSLYFCASSPRGRNSGANVLTFGAGSRLTVL.

The chain employs TRBV18 and TRBJ2-7, with D hard to call. The CDR3 sequence is 15 residues long. The V gene's germline CDR1 is KGHSH and CDR2 LQKENI. Trimming shortened V by 0 bases and J by 2 bases, and 11 bases separated the two germline ends. The CDR3 region has the DNA TGTGCCAGCTCACCACCGGGTCCTGGGACCTACGAGCAGTACTTC. Its translation: CASSPPGPGTYEQYF.

This clone was found once. This chain joins TRBV5-6 and TRBJ1-5, with a weak D call TRBD1 (5 bases). CDR3 length: 14 amino acids. Trimming removed 1 base at V and 5 bases at J, with 10 bases between. Per the germline V gene, CDR1 is SGHDT and CDR2 is YYEEEE. CDR3 amino acids: CASSLYRRDQPQHF. CDR3 coding DNA: TGTGCCAGCAGCTTGTACAGGCGAGATCAGCCCCAGCATTTT. The variable domain in full, completed from reference TRBV5-6 and TRBJ1-5, reads DAGVTQSPTHLIKTRGQQVTLRCSPKSGHDTVSWYQQALGQGPQFIFQYYEEEERQRGNFPDRFSGHQFPNYSSELNVNALLLGDSALYLCASSLYRRDQPQHFGDGTRLSIL.

As concerns this clone: This could be a read error, since a much larger clone is one nucleotide away. The gene calls are TRBV2 and TRBJ1-5; TRBD1 aligns across 10 bases. The length of the CDR3 is 13 residues. CDR1 is SNHLY, CDR2 FYNNEI, per germline. Trimming removed 6 bases from V and 6 bases from J; junction bases left unmatched: 2. CDR3 DNA sequence: TGTGCCAGCAGGGGGACAGGGGTTCAGCCCCAGCATTTT. Protein product: CASRGTGVQPQHF. Full variable domain (outside the CDR3, taken from reference TRBV2 and TRBJ1-5): EPEVTQTPSHQVTQMGQEVILRCVPISNHLYFYWYRQILGQKVEFLVSFYNNEISEKSEIFDDQFSVERPDGSNFTLKIRSTKLEDSAMYFCASRGTGVQPQHFGDGTRLSIL.

CDR3 coding DNA: TGTGCCAGTAGTATAGTAAGCGGGTTTGGGCAGCCCCAGCATTTT. Residues: CASSIVSGFGQPQHF. The rearrangement links TRBV19 to TRBJ1-5; D uncertain. The V end was cut by 1 base, the J end by 7 bases, with 14 bases between. This CDR3 is 15 amino acids long. Germline V CDR1 and CDR2: LNHDA, SQIVND (reference sequence).

The chain links TRBV19 to TRBJ2-7; 7 bases are a match to TRBD1. The CDR3 is 13 residues long. V was pared by 4 bases and J by 5 bases, with 5 bases of the junction left unmatched. The V gene's germline CDR1 is LNHDA and CDR2 SQIVND (reference sequence). In DNA, the CDR3 is TGTGCCAGTAGTAAGACAGGGTTCCACGAGCAGTACTTC. It specifies CASSKTGFHEQYF.